Included here is one TCR beta chain sequence, with context. The antigen remains undetermined. This entry comes from a study of T cell responses to AZD1222 COVID-19 vaccine. Points from the study as a whole: Spike as a whole was targeted by vaccine-associated CD4 TCRs, dominant at 160-218 and 743-854.

Method: immunoSEQ multiplex PCR; TCRdb's copy keeps in-frame clones and lacks some. The data contain some 150,000 clones, roughly nine tenths of them singletons. Losses at the gene ends were 5 bases for V and 2 bases for J; bases not matched to a gene: 11. Germline V gene lookup returns CDR1 SEHNR and CDR2 FQNEAQ (reference sequence). This CDR3 spans 17 amino acids. The source of this sequence is an adult who received the AZD1222 COVID-19 vaccine. The starting material was peripheral blood, obtained 28 days after the second AZD1222 dose. The chain employs TRBV7-9 and TRBJ1-2, with 10 bases identical to TRBD1. CDR3 amino acids: CASSPSDVGQGNYGYTF. The CDR3 DNA is TGTGCCAGCAGCCCTAGCGATGTGGGACAGGGGAACTATGGCTACACCTTC.